This T cell receptor (beta chain) is drawn from a study of T-cell memory formation after mild COVID-19. The CDR3 is 12 residues long. Germline V gene sequence: CDR1 SEHNR, CDR2 FQNEAQ (reference sequence). The ends lost 5 bases at V and 10 bases at J; junction bases unmatched: 4. This clonotype was observed a handful of times. Its specificity is not known. One entry per CDR3 protein results from TCRdb running MiXCR on the 5' RACE reads. Of about 560,000 distinct CDR3 sequences listed, roughly 18% are singletons. General study results and limits: SARS-CoV-2 specificity was not confirmed for second-wave clones peaking on day 37.

The sequenced sample consisted of PBMCs or a T cell subset sorted from them (not recorded which). The receptor's source is an adult woman who had mild COVID-19 (a few samples of this study predate the infection). Cell type and time point are not known. The chain is built from TRBV7-9 and TRBJ2-5; 10 nucleotides match TRBD1. The CDR3 nucleotides are TGTGCCAGCAGCCCGGGACAGGGGAACCAGTACTTC. Protein sequence: CASSPGQGNQYF.